This T cell receptor beta chain stems from a study of PD-L1 blockade in urothelial cancer. Study overall: About 90% of the roughly 29 patients comprised males who had bladder-origin urothelial cancer. Blood was analyzed 3 weeks (second dose) and 6 weeks after treatment start.

Using immunoSEQ multiplex PCR, the repertoire was profiled, and TCRdb retains in-frame clones only, with some absent. The sample yields about 71,000 clones, 85% to 90% seen once. The length of the CDR3 is 15 residues. V was trimmed by 7 bases and J by 10 bases, leaving 23 bases between them. Germline V gene lookup returns CDR1 MNHEY and CDR2 SMNVEV (reference sequence). This chain links TRBV27 with TRBJ2-1, with a weak D call TRBD2 (6 bases). The sample here was PBMCs, taken around atezolizumab (anti-PD-L1) treatment. This sequence originates from a man aged 60-69 years with urothelial cancer. The CDR3 loop reads CASNQWGDRSKEQFF. The CDR3 DNA is TGTGCCAGCAATCAATGGGGGGACCGGTCCAAAGAGCAGTTCTTC.